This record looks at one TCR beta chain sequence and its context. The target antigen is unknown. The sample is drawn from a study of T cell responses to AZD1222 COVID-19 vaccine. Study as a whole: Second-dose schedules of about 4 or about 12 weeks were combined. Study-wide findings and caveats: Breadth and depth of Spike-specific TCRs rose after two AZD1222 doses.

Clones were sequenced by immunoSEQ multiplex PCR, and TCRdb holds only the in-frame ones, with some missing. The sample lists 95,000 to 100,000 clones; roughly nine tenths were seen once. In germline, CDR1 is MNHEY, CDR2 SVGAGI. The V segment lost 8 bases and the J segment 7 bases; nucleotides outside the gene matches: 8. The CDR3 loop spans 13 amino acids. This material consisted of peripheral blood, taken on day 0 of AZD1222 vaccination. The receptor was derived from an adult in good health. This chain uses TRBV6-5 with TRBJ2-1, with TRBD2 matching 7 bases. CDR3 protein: CASAPSSGNEQFF. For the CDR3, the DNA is TGTGCCAGCGCCCCTTCTAGCGGTAATGAGCAGTTCTTC.